The following is a T cell receptor (beta chain) sequence with its context. Its antigen remains unknown. The PCR contained 60 Vbeta and 13 Jbeta primers. Sequencing was performed with immunoSEQ multiplex PCR; in TCRdb, only in-frame clones are kept and a portion is missing. This table has 85,000 to 100,000 clones, around 73% appearing once. The data belong to a study of cytomegalovirus exposure and HLA in healthy donors. Study-level findings and limits: The study designated 150 or so TCR beta chains cytomegalovirus-associated. Reports credit the classifier with highly specific, highly sensitive diagnosis of cytomegalovirus status.

CDR1 MDHEN and CDR2 SYDVKM come from the germline V gene. V lost 3 bases and J lost 2, with 12 bases in between. The CDR3 has 15 residues. The rearrangement links TRBV28 to TRBJ2-3; D possibly corresponds to TRBD2 (6 bases). The TCR sequence derives from a woman aged 55 to 70 in good health and CMV-seronegative. The sequenced sample consisted of PBMCs. The chain's CDR3 is CASSFEVGLTDTQYF. The CDR3 DNA follows: TGTGCCAGCAGTTTTGAAGTGGGACTCACAGATACGCAGTATTTT.